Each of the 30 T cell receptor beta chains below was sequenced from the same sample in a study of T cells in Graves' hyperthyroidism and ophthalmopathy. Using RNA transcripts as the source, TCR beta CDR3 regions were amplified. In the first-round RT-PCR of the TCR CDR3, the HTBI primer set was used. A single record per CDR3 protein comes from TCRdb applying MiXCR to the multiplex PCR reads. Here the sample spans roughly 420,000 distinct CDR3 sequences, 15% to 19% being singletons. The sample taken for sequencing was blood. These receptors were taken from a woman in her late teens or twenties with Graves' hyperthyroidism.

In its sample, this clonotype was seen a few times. CDR3 DNA sequence: TGTGCCAGCAGCGTAATCCCGGGGGGAGATACGCAGTATTTT. Amino acids: CASSVIPGGDTQYF. The rearrangement joins TRBV9 to TRBJ2-3; 7 nucleotides line up with TRBD2. Germline assignment: CDR1 SGDLS and CDR2 YYNGEE. This CDR3 comprises 14 residues. V was pared by 1 base and J by 5 bases, with 4 bases of the junction left unmatched.

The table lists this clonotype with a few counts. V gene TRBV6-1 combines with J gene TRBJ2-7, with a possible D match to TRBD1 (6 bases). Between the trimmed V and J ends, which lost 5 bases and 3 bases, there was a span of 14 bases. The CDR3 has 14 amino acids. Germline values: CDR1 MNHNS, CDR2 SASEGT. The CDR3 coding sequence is TGTGCCAGCAGTCCCCCCGGGACACTCTACGAGCAGTACTTC. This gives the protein CASSPPGTLYEQYF.

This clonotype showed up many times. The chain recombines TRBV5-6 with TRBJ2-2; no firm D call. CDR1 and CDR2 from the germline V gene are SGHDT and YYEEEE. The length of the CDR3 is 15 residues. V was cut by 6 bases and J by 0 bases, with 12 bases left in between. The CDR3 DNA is TGTGCCAGCACTTACCAGGCTTCGAACACCGGGGAGCTGTTTTTT. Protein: CASTYQASNTGELFF.

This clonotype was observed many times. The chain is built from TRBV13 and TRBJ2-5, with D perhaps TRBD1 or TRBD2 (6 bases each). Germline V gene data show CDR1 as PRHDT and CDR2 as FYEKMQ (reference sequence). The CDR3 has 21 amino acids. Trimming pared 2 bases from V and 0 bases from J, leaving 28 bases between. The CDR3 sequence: CASSLRQNPGARRGYQETQYF. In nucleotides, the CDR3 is TGTGCCAGCAGCTTACGTCAAAACCCGGGGGCCAGAAGGGGGTACCAAGAGACCCAGTACTTC.

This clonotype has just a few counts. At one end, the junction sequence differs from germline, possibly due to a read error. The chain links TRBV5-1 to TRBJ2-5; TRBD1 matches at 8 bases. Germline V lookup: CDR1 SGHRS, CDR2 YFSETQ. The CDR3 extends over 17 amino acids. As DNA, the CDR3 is TGCGCCAGCAGCCATCGGACAGGGACCTTTTCCCAAGGGACCCAGTACTTC. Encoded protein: CASSHRTGTFSQGTQYF.

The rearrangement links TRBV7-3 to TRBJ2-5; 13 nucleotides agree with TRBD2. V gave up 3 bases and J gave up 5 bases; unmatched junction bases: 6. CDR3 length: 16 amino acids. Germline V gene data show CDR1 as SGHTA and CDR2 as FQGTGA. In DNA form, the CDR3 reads TGTGCCAGCAGCTTGGGACTAGCGGGGTTCGGGGAGACCCAGTACTTC. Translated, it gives CASSLGLAGFGETQYF.

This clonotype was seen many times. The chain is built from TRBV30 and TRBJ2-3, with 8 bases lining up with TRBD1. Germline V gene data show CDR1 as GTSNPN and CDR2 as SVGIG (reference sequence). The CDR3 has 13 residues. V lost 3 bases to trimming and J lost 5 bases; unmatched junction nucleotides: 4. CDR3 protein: CAWSADRGDTQYF. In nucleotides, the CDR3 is TGTGCCTGGAGCGCTGACAGGGGAGATACGCAGTATTTT.

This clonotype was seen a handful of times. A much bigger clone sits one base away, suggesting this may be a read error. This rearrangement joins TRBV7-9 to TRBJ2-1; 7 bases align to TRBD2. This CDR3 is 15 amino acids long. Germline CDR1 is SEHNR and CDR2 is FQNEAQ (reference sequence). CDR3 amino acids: CASGLSSGVGDEQFF. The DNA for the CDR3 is TGTGCCAGCGGCTTATCCAGCGGGGTCGGAGATGAGCAGTTCTTC. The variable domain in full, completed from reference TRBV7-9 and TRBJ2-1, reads DTGVSQNPRHKITKRGQNVTFRCDPISEHNRLYWYRQTLGQGPEFLTYFQNEAQLEKSRLLSDRFSAERPKGSFSTLEIQRTEQGDSAMYLCASGLSSGVGDEQFFGPGTRLTVL.

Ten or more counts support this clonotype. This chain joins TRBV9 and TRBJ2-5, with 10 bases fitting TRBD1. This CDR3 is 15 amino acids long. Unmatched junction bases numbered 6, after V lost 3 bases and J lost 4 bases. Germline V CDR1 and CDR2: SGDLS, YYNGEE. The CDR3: CASSADRGQGETQYF. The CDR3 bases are TGTGCCAGCAGCGCCGACAGGGGGCAAGGAGAGACCCAGTACTTC. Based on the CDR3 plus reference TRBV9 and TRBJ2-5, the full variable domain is DSGVTQTPKHLITATGQRVTLRCSPRSGDLSVYWYQQSLDQGLQFLIQYYNGEERAKGNILERFSAQQFPDLHSELNLSSLELGDSALYFCASSADRGQGETQYFGPGTRLLVL.

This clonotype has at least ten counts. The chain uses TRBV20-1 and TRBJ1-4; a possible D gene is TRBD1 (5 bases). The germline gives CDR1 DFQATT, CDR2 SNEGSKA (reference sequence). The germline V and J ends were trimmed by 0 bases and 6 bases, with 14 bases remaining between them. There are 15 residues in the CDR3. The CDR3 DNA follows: TGCAGTGCTAGAGATTTCGGGACCGATGATGAAAAACTGTTTTTT. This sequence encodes CSARDFGTDDEKLFF.

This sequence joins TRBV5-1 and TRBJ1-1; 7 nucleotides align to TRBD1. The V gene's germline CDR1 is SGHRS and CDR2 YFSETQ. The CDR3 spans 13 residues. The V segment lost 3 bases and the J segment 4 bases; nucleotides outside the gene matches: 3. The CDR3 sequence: CASSSNRGTEAFF. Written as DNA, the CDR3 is TGCGCCAGCAGCTCGAACAGGGGCACTGAAGCTTTCTTT.

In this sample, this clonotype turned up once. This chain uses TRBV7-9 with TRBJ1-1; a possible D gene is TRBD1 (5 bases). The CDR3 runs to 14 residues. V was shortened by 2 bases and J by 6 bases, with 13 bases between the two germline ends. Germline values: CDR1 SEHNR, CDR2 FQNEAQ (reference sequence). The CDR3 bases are TGTGCCAGCAGCTTAACCGGGGGTGGATCTGAAGCTTTCTTT. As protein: CASSLTGGGSEAFF.

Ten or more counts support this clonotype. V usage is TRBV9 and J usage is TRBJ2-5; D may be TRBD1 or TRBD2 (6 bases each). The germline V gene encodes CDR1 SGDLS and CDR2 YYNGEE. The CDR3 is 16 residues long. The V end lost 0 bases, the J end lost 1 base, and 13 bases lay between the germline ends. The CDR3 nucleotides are TGTGCCAGCAGCGTAGAGGGGGGAGAAGGCCAAGAGACCCAGTACTTC. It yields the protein CASSVEGGEGQETQYF.

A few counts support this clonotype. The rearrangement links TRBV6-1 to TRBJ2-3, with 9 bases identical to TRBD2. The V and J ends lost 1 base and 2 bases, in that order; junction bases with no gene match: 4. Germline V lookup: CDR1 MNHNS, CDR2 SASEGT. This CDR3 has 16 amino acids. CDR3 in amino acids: CASSEGGGGATDTQYF. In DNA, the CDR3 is TGTGCCAGCAGTGAAGGGGGCGGGGGGGCCACAGATACGCAGTATTTT.

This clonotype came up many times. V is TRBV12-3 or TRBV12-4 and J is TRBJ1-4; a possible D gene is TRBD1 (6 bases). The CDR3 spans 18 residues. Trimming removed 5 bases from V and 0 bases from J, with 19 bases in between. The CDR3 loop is CASSPLGGQKATNEKLFF. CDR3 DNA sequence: TGTGCCAGCAGTCCCCTTGGAGGACAGAAAGCAACTAATGAAAAACTGTTTTTT.

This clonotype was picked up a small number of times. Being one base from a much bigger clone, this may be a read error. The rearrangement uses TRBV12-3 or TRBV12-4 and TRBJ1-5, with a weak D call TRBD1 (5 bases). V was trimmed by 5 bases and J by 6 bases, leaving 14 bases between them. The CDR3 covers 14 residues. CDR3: CASSPGTYPQPQHF. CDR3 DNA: TGTGCCAGCAGTCCCGGGACTTACCCTCAGCCCCAGCATTTT.

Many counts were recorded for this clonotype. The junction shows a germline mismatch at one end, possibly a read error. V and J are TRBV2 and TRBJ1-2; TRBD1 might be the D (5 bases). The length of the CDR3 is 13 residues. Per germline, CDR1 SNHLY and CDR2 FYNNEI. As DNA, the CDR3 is TGTGCCAGCAGGGAAGGGGAGCTAGGGGGCTACACCTTC. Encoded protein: CASREGELGGYTF.

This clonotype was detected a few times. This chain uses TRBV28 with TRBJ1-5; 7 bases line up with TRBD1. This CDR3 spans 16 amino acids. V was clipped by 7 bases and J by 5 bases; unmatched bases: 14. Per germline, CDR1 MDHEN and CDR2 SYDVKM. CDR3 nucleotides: TGTGCCAGCACCCCCGCCGGGGACAGTTTTTATCAGCCCCAGCATTTT. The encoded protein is CASTPAGDSFYQPQHF.

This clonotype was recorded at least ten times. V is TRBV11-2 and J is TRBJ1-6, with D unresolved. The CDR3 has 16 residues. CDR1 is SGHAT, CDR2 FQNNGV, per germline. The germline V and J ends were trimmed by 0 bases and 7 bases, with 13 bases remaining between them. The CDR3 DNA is TGTGCCAGCAGCTTAGAAGAAAGCCCGACAAATTCACCCCTCCACTTT. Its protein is CASSLEESPTNSPLHF.

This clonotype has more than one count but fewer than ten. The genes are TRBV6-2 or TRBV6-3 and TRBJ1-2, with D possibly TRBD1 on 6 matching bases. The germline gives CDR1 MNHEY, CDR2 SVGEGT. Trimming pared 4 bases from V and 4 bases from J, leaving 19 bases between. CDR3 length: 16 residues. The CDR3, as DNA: TGTGCCAGCAGTTTAACCCCGGGGGCGGCGGTCTATGGCTACACCTTC. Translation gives CASSLTPGAAVYGYTF.

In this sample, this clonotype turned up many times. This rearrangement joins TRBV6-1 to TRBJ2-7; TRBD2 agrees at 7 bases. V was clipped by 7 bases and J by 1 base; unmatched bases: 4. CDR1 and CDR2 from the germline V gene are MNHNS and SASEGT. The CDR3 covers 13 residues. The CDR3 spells CASNKRGSYEQYF. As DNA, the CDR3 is TGTGCCAGCAACAAGCGGGGTTCCTACGAGCAGTACTTC.

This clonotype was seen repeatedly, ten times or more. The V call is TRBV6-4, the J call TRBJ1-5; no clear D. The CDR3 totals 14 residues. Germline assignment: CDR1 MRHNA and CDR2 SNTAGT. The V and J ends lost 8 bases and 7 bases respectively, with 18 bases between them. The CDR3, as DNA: TGTGCCAGCGTCGGACGGTGCGGTTGGCAGCCCCAGCATTTT. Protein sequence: CASVGRCGWQPQHF.

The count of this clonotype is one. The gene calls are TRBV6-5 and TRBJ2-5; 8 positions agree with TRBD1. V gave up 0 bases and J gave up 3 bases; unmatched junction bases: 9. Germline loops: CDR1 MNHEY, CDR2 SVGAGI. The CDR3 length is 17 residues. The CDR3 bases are TGTGCCAGCAGTTACTCCGTGGACAGGGAATTGGAAGAGACCCAGTACTTC. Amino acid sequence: CASSYSVDRELEETQYF.

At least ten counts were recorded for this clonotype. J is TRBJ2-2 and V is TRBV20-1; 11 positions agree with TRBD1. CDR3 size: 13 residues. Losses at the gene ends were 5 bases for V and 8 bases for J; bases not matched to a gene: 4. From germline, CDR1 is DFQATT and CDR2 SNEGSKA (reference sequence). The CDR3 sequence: CSAGTGGSGELFF. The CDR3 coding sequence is TGCAGTGCTGGGACAGGGGGTAGTGGGGAGCTGTTTTTT.

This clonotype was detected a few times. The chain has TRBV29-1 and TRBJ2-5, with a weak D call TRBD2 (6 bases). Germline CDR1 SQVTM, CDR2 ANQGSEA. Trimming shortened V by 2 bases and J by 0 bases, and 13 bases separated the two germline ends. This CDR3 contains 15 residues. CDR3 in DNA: TGCAGCGTTGAAATCCGGGGGTGGGACCAAGAGACCCAGTACTTC. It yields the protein CSVEIRGWDQETQYF.

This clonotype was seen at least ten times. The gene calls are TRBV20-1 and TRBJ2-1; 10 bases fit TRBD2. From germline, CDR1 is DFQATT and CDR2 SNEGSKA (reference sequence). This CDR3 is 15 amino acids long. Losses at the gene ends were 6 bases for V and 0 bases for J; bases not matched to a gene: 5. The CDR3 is CSAPRTSGSYNEQFF. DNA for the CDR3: TGCAGTGCGCCCAGGACTAGCGGCTCCTACAATGAGCAGTTCTTC.

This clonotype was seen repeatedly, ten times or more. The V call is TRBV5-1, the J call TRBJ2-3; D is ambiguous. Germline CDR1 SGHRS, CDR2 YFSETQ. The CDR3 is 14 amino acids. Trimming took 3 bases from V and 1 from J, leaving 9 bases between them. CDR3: CASSSLYGTDTQYF. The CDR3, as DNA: TGCGCCAGCAGCTCCCTTTACGGCACAGATACGCAGTATTTT.

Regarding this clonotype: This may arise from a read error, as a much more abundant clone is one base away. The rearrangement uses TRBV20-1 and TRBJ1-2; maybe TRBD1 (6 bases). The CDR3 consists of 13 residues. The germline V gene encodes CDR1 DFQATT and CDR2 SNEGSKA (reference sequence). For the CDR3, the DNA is TGCAGTGCTGGAGAAGGGGGTGACTATGGCTACACCTTC. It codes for CSAGEGGDYGYTF.

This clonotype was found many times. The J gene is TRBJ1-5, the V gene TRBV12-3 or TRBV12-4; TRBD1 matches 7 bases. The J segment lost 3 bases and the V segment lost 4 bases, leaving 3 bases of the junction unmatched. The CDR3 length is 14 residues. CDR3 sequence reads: CASSWGQNNQPQHF. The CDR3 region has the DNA TGTGCCAGCAGTTGGGGACAGAACAATCAGCCCCAGCATTTT.

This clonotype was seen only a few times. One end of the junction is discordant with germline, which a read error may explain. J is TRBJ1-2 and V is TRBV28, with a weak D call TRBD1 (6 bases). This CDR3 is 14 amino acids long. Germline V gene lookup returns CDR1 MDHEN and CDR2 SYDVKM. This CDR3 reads CASSQDRNYYGYAF. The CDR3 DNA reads TGTGCCAGCAGCCAGGACAGAAATTACTATGGCTACGCCTTC.